In its sample, the clone carrying this TCR beta chain was seen a few times. The antigen is not known. Time point defined: blood at routine non-recurrence follow-up after resection. The input material, whole RNA from tumor, nontumor lung or frozen PBMC, was sequenced unsorted. These data originate in a study of spatial heterogeneity in lung cancer. Study-wide background: Sequences of the beta chain were consistently detected in greater numbers than alpha-chain sequences. Raw reads contained each unique TCR and UMI combination more than ten times on average. Whole-study findings and limits: In blood, ubiquitous expanded tumor TCRs appeared more at resection than follow-up.

Each TCR cDNA molecule carried a unique molecular identifier. One entry per CDR3 protein, called by TCRdb with MiXCR from the 5' RACE reads. The table shows around 110,000 distinct CDR3 sequences, with more than 10% occurring only once. The receptor was derived from a male donor with early-stage non-small cell lung cancer. Source: PBMCs, taken at follow-up.

CDR3 nucleotides: TGTGCCAGCAGTTTGGCTGCCGGGACAGCGGGAAATTCACCCCTCCACTTT. Translating gives CASSLAAGTAGNSPLHF. V usage is TRBV28 and J usage is TRBJ1-6; 7 bases align to TRBD1. Germline CDR1 and CDR2: MDHEN and SYDVKM. This CDR3 is built from 17 residues. V gave up 3 bases and J gave up 7 bases; unmatched junction bases: 12. Variable domain in full (rest from reference TRBV28 and TRBJ1-6): DVKVTQSSRYLVKRTGEKVFLECVQDMDHENMFWYRQDPGLGLRLIYFSYDVKMKEKGDIPEGYSVSREKKERFSLILESASTNQTSMYLCASSLAAGTAGNSPLHFGNGTRLTVT.